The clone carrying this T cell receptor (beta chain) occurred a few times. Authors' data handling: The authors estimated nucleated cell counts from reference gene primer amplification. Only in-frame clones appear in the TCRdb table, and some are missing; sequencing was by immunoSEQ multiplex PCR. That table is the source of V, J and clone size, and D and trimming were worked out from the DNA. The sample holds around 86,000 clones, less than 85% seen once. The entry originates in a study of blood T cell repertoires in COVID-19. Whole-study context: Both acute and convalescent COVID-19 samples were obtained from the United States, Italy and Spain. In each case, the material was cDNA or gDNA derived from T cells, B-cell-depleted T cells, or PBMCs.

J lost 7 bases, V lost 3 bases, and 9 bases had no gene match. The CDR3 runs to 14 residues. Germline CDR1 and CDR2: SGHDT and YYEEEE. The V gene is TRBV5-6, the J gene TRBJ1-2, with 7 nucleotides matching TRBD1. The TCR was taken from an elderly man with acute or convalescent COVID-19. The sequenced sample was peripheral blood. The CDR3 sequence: CASSSDRVSAGYTF. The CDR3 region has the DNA TGTGCCAGCAGCTCTGACAGGGTCTCGGCTGGCTACACCTTC.